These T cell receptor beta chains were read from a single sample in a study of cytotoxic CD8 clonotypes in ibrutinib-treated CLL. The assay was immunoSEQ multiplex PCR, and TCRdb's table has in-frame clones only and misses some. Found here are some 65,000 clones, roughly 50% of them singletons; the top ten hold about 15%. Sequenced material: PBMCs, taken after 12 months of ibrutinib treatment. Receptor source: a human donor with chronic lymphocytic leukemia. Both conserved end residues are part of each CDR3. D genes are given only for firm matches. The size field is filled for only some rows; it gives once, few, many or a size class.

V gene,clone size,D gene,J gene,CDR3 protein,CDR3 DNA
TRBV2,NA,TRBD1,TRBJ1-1,CASRYRGGNTEAFF,TGTGCCAGCAGATACAGGGGAGGGAACACTGAAGCTTTCTTT
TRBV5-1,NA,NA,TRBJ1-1,CASSLDLDTEAFF,TGCGCCAGCAGCTTGGACTTGGACACTGAAGCTTTCTTT
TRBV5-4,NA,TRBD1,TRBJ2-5,CASSNRDRNIETQYF,TGTGCCAGCAGTAACAGGGACAGAAACATAGAGACCCAGTACTTC
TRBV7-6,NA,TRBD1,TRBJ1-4,CASSPWGQGRLEEKLFF,TGTGCCAGCAGCCCCTGGGGACAGGGACGGTTAGAAGAAAAACTGTTTTTT
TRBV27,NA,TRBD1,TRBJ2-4,CASSQGTGMVSGKGAKNIQYF,TGTGCCAGCAGTCAAGGGACAGGAATGGTTAGTGGGAAGGGGGCCAAAAACATTCAGTACTTC
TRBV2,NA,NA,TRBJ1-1,CASSDGGARLAFF,TGTGCCAGCAGTGACGGGGGAGCTCGGTTGGCTTTCTTT
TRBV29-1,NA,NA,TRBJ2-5,CSAQGPAETQYF,TGCAGCGCCCAGGGGCCTGCCGAGACCCAGTACTTC
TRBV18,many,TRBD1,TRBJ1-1,CASSPPGRGTEAFF,TGTGCCAGCTCACCACCCGGCAGGGGGACTGAAGCTTTCTTT
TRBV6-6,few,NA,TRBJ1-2,CASSFNREANYGYTF,TGTGCCAGCAGCTTCAACAGGGAAGCTAACTATGGCTACACCTTC
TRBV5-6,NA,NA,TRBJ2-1,CASSLRDEQFF,TGTGCCAGCAGCTTGAGGGATGAGCAGTTCTTC
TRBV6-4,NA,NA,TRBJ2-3,CASSPRGADTQYF,TGTGCCAGCAGTCCTCGAGGGGCAGATACGCAGTATTTT
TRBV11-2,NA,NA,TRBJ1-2,CASSLWGARGYTF,TGTGCCAGCAGCTTGTGGGGGGCGCGAGGCTACACCTTC
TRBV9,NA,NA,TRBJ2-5,CASSVGPGIETQYF,TGTGCCAGCAGCGTAGGGCCCGGGATAGAGACCCAGTACTTC
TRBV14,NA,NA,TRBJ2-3,CASSPVKTGTQYF,TGTGCCAGCAGCCCCGTGAAGACGGGTACGCAGTATTTT
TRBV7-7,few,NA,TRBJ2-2,CADDKRRVTGELFF,TGTGCCGACGACAAGCGGCGAGTCACCGGGGAGCTGTTTTTT
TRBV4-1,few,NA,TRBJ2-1,CASSQDNGVRPLNEQFF,TGCGCCAGCAGCCAAGATAATGGCGTTCGTCCCCTGAATGAGCAGTTCTTC
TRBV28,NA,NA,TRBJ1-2,CASRTVSYGYTF,TGTGCCAGTAGGACAGTCTCCTATGGCTACACCTTC
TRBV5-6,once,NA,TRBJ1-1,CASSLEPNTEAFF,TGTGCCAGCAGCTTGGAGCCTAACACTGAAGCTTTCTTT
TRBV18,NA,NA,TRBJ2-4,CASSPPNSNIQYF,TGTGCCAGCTCACCACCAAACTCAAACATTCAGTACTTC
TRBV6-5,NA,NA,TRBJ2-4,CASMGATKNIQYF,TGTGCCAGCATGGGAGCCACCAAAAACATTCAGTACTTC
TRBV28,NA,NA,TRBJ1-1,CASNGVGVNTEAFF,TGTGCCAGCAACGGGGTAGGGGTGAACACTGAAGCTTTCTTT
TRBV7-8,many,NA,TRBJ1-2,CASSSSAPYAHYGYTF,TGTGCCAGCAGCTCCTCCGCTCCGTATGCCCACTATGGCTACACCTTC
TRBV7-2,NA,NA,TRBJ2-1,CASSLRGYGDEQFF,TGTGCCAGCAGCTTAAGGGGGTACGGGGATGAGCAGTTCTTC
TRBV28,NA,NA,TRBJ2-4,CASSDVGPKGDIQYF,TGTGCCAGCAGTGATGTTGGGCCCAAAGGGGACATTCAGTACTTC
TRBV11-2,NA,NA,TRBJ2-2,CASSLRGRSTGELFF,TGTGCCAGCAGCTTACGGGGCAGGTCAACCGGGGAGCTGTTTTTT
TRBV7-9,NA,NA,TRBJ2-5,CASSPSGRGERTQYF,TGTGCCAGCAGCCCCTCAGGGAGGGGGGAGCGGACCCAGTACTTC
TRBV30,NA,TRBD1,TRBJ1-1,CAWRQGTEAFF,TGTGCCTGGAGACAGGGGACTGAAGCTTTCTTT
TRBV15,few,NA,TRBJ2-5,CATSRDNEETQYF,TGTGCCACCAGCAGGGACAACGAAGAGACCCAGTACTTC
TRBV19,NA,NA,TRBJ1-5,CASKSTGNQPQHF,TGTGCCAGTAAATCGACGGGCAATCAGCCCCAGCATTTT
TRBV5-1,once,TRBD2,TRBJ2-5,CASSFSGGIQETQYF,TGCGCCAGCAGCTTTAGCGGGGGCATACAAGAGACCCAGTACTTC
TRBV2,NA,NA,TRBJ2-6,CASTRLPSGANVLTF,TGTGCCAGCACCCGTCTCCCCTCTGGGGCCAACGTCCTGACTTTC
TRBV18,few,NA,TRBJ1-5,CASSPFRGNQPQHF,TGTGCCAGCTCACCTTTCCGGGGGAATCAGCCCCAGCATTTT
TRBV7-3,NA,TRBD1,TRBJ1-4,CASRDRVTTNEKLFF,TGTGCCAGCAGGGACAGGGTCACAACTAATGAAAAACTGTTTTTT
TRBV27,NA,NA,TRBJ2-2,CASSLLGTGELFF,TGTGCCAGCAGTTTACTGGGGACCGGGGAGCTGTTTTTT
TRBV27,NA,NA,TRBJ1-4,CASSRRGSTNEKLFF,TGTGCCAGCAGTCGCAGGGGAAGTACTAATGAAAAACTGTTTTTT
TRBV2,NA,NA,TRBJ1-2,CASSEEGRGYGYTF,TGTGCCAGCAGTGAAGAAGGTAGGGGCTATGGCTACACCTTC
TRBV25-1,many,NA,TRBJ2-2,CASSTQSFTGELFF,TGTGCCAGCAGTACCCAGAGCTTCACCGGGGAGCTGTTTTTT
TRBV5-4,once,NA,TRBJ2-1,CASSFGIQNINEQFF,TGTGCCAGCAGCTTTGGGATTCAAAACATAAATGAGCAGTTCTTC
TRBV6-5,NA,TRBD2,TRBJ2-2,CASNRLADTGELFF,TGTGCCAGCAATAGACTAGCGGACACCGGGGAGCTGTTTTTT
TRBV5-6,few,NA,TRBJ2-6,CASSLEVSGANVLTF,TGTGCCAGCAGCTTGGAAGTATCTGGGGCCAACGTCCTGACTTTC